This T cell receptor (beta chain) derives from a study of identical twins. V was shortened by 0 bases and J by 6 bases, with 16 bases between the two germline ends. Per the germline V gene, CDR1 is MNHEY and CDR2 is SVGEGT. The CDR3 loop spans 16 amino acids. Addition of a universal primer site occurred through template switching, and cDNA carried unique molecular identifiers. TCRdb used MiXCR to reprocess the 5' RACE reads, holding one entry per CDR3 protein. The repertoire consists of 500,000 to 600,000 distinct CDR3 sequences, with around 20% occurring once and the leading ten covering 0.91%. This clonotype was counted between two and nine times. The same sample was also studied in work on T cells expressing NK-cell markers. Per that paper: Out of eight donors sequenced, seven tested HCMV-seropositive and the remaining one seronegative.

The chain uses TRBV6-2 or TRBV6-3 and TRBJ2-3; D is ambiguous. Sequences were obtained from CD4+ T cells sorted from blood. This clonotype was obtained from a woman between 18 and 30 years old in good health. The CDR3 region is CASSYSAWTSRDTQYF. The CDR3 DNA reads as TGTGCCAGCAGTTACTCGGCGTGGACGAGTAGGGATACGCAGTATTTT.